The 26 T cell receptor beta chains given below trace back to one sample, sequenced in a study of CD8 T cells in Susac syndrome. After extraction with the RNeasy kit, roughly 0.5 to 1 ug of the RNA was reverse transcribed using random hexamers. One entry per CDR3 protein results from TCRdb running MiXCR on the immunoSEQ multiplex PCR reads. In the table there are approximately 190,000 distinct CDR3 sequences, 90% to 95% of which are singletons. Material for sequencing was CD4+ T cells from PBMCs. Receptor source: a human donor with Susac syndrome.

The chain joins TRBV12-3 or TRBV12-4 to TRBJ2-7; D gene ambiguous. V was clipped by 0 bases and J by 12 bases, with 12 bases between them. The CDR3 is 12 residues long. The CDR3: CASSLALSTRYF. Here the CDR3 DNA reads TGTGCCAGCAGTTTAGCGCTGAGTACTCGGTACTTC.

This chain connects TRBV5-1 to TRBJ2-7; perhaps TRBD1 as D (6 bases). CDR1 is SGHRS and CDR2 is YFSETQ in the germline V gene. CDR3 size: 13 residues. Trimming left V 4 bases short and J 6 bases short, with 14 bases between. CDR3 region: CASSNLQGGEQYF. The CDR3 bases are TGCGCCAGCAGCAACCTACAGGGTGGCGAGCAGTACTTC.

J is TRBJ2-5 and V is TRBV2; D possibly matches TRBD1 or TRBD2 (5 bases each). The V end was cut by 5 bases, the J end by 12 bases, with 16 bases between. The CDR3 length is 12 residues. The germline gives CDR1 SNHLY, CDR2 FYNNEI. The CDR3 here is CASSPPGPKKYF. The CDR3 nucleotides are TGTGCCAGCAGTCCACCGGGACCTAAAAAGTACTTC.

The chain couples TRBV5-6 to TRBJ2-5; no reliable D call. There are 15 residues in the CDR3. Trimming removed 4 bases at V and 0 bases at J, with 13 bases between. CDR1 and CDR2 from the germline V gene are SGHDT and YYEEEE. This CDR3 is CASSRTSSDQETQYF. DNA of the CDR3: TGTGCCAGCAGCCGTACATCCAGTGACCAAGAGACCCAGTACTTC.

This CDR3 is CASSVAPSSGRAPHEQYF. The CDR3 DNA sequence: TGTGCCAGCAGCGTAGCCCCCTCCAGCGGGAGGGCCCCCCACGAGCAGTACTTC. This rearrangement joins TRBV9 to TRBJ2-7, with 10 bases fitting TRBD2. The CDR3 has 18 amino acids. With V trimmed by 0 bases and J by 5 bases, 14 bases remained unmatched. Per the germline V gene, CDR1 is SGDLS and CDR2 is YYNGEE.

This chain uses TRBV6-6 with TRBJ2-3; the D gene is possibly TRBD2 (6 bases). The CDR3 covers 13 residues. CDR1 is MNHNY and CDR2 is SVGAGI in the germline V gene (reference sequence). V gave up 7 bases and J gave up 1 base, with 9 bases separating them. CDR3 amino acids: CASTPGGTDTQYF. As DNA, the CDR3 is TGTGCCAGCACCCCGGGAGGCACAGATACGCAGTATTTT.

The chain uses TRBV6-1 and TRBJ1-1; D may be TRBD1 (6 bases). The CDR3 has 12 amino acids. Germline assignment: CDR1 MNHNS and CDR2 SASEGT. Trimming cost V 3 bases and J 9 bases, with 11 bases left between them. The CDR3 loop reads CASSESTGQAFF. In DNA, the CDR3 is TGTGCCAGCAGTGAGAGTACAGGGCAAGCTTTCTTT.

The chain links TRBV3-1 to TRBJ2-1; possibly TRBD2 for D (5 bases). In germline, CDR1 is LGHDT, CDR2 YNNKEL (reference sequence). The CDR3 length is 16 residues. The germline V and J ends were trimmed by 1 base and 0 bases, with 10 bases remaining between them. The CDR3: CASSQVGGSSYNEQFF. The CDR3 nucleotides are TGTGCCAGCAGCCAAGTAGGAGGCTCCTCCTACAATGAGCAGTTCTTC.

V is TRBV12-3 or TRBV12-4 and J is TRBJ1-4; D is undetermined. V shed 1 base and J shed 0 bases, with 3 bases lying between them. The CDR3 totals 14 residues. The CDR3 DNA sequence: TGTGCCAGCAGTTTAGGTTCAACTAATGAAAAACTGTTTTTT. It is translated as CASSLGSTNEKLFF.

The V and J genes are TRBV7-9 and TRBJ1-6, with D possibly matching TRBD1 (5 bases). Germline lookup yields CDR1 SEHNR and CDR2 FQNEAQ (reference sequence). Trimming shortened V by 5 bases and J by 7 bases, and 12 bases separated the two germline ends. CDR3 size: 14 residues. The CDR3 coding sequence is TGTGCCAGCAGCCTCCGGGACGGAAATTCACCCCTCCACTTT. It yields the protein CASSLRDGNSPLHF.

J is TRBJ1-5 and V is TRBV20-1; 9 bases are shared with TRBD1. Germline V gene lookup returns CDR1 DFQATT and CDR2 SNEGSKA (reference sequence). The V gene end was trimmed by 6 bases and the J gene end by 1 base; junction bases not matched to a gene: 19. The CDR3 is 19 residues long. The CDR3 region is CSAIKGQGTISSSNQPQHF. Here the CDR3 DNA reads TGCAGTGCCATTAAAGGACAGGGGACGATTTCGTCGAGCAATCAGCCCCAGCATTTT.

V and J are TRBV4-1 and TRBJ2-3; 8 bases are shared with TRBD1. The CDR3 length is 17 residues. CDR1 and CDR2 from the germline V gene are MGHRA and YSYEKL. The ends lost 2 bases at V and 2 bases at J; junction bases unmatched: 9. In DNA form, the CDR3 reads TGCGCCAGCAGCCAACACCTCTTGACAGGGGTCACAGATACGCAGTATTTT. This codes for CASSQHLLTGVTDTQYF.

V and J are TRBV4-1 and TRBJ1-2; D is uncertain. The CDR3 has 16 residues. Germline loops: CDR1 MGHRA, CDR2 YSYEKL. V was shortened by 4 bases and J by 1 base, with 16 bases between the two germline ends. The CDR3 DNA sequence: TGCGCCAGCAGCCGCATCGGGCAGAAACTTAACTATGGCTACACCTTC. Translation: CASSRIGQKLNYGYTF.

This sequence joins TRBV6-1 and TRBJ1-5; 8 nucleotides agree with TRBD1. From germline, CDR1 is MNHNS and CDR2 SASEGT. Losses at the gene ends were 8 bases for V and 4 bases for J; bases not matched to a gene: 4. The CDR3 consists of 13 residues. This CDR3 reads CASVTGDNQPQHF. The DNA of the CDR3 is TGTGCCAGCGTGACAGGGGATAATCAGCCCCAGCATTTT.

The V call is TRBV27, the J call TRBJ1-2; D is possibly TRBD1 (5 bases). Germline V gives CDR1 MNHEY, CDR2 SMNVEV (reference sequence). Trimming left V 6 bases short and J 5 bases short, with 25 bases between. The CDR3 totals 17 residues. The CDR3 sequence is CASSLNGGRANWYGYTF. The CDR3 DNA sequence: TGTGCCAGCAGCCTGAATGGCGGCAGGGCGAACTGGTATGGCTACACCTTC.

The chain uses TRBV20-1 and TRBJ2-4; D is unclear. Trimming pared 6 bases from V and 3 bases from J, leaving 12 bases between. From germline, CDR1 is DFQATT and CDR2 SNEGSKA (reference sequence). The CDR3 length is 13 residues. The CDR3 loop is CSAEFVVKNIQYF. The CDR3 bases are TGCAGTGCCGAATTCGTGGTCAAAAACATTCAGTACTTC.

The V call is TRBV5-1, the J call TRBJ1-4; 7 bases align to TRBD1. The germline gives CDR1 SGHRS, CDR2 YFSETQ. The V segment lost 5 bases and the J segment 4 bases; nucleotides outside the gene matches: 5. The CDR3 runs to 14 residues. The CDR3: CASRLGTDNEKLFF. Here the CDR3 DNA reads TGCGCCAGCAGACTGGGGACAGATAATGAAAAACTGTTTTTT.

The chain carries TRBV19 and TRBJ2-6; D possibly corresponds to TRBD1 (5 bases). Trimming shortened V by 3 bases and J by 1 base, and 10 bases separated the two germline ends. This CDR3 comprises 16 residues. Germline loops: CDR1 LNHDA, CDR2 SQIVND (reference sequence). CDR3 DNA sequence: TGTGCCAGTAGTATCTTCACAGGATCTGGGGCCAACGTCCTGACTTTC. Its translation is CASSIFTGSGANVLTF.

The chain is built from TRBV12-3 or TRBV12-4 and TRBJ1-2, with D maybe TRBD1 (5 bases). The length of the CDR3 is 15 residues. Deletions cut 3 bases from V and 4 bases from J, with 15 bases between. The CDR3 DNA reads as TGTGCCAGCAGTTTGGAGTCAGGGCCAAGCTATGGCTACACCTTC. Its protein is CASSLESGPSYGYTF.

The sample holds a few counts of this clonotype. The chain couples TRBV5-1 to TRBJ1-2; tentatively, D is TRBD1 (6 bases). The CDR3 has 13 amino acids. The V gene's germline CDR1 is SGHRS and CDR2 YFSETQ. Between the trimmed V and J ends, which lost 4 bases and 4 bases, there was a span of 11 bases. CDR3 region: CASSVDRPYGYTF. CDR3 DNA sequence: TGCGCCAGCAGCGTCGACAGGCCCTATGGCTACACCTTC.

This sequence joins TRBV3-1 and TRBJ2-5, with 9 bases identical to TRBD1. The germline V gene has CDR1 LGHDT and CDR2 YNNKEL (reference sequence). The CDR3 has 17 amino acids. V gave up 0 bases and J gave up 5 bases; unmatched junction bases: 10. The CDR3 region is CASSQDLLRTGVETQYF. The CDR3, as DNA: TGTGCCAGCAGCCAAGATCTTCTCCGGACAGGGGTGGAGACCCAGTACTTC.

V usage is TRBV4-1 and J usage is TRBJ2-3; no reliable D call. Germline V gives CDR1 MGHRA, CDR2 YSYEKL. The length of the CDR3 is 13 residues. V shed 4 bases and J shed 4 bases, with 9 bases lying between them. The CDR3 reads CASSPWTSDTQYF. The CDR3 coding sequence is TGCGCCAGCAGCCCGTGGACGTCAGATACGCAGTATTTT.

The CDR3 protein is CASSPSEGGQPQHF. The CDR3 region has the DNA TGTGCCAGCTCACCATCGGAGGGTGGTCAGCCCCAGCATTTT. The chain employs TRBV18 and TRBJ1-5, with no clear D. V was pared by 2 bases and J by 6 bases, with 11 bases between. Germline-derived CDR1 and CDR2 are KGHSH and LQKENI. The CDR3 is 14 amino acids.

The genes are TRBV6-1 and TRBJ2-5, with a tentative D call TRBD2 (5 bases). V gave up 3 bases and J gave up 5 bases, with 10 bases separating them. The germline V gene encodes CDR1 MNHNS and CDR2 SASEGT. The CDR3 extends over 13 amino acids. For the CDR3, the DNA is TGTGCCAGCAGTGACCTAGCACCGGAGACCCAGTACTTC. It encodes CASSDLAPETQYF.

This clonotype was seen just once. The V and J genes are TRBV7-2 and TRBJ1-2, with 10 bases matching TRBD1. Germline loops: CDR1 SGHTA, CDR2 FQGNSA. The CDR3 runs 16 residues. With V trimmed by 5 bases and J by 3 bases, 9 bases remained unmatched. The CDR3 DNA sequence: TGTGCCAGCAGCCTCGACAGGGGGCGAACTCACTATGGCTACACCTTC. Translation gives CASSLDRGRTHYGYTF.

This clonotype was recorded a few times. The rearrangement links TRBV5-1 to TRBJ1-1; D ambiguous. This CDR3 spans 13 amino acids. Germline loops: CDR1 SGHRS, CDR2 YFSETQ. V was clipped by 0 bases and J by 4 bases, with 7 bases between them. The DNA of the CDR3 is TGCGCCAGCAGCTTGGGGGTGGGCACTGAAGCTTTCTTT. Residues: CASSLGVGTEAFF.